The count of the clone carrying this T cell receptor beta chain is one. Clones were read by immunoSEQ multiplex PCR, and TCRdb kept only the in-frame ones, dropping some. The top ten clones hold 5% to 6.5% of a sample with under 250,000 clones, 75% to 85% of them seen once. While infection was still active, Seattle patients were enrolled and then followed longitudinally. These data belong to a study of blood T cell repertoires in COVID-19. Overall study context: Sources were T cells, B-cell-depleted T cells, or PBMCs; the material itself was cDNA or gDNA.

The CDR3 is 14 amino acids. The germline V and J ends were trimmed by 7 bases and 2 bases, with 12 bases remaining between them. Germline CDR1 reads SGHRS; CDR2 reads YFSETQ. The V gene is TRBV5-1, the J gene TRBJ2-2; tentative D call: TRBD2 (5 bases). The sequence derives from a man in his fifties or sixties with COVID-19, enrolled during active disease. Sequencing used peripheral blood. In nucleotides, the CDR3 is TGCGCCAGCTACTCGGGATTCAACACCGGGGAGCTGTTTTTT. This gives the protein CASYSGFNTGELFF. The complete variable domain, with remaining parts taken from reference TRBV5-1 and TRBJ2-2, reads KAGVTQTPRYLIKTRGQQVTLSCSPISGHRSVSWYQQTPGQGLQFLFEYFSETQRNKGNFPGRFSGRQFSNSRSEMNVSTLELGDSALYLCASYSGFNTGELFFGEGSRLTVL.